One sample yielded the 25 T cell receptor beta chains listed below, sequenced in a study of OX40 agonist ivuxolimab in advanced cancers. Generated by immunoSEQ multiplex PCR, the TCRdb table keeps only in-frame clones and is missing some. The table has roughly 79,000 clones, roughly 80% seen once. The specimen was CD4+ or CD8+ T cells sorted from blood, collected in a trial of the OX40 agonist ivuxolimab. The origin of the receptors is an adult with an advanced solid tumor such as melanoma, head and neck, liver or kidney cancer.

The gene calls are TRBV6-4 and TRBJ2-1; TRBD1 matches at 7 bases. Germline loops: CDR1 MRHNA, CDR2 SNTAGT. V lost 4 bases to trimming and J lost 8 bases; unmatched junction nucleotides: 8. CDR3 size: 14 residues. CDR3 in DNA: TGTGCCAGCAGTGCACAGGGGCCTATGGATGAGCAGTTCTTC. Its translation is CASSAQGPMDEQFF.

The CDR3 DNA reads TGTGCCAGCAGCCCTCAGGGTACCTCCTACGAGCAGTACTTC. The encoded protein is CASSPQGTSYEQYF. This chain links TRBV11-1 with TRBJ2-7; the D gene is possibly TRBD1 (5 bases). Per germline, CDR1 SGHAT and CDR2 FQDESV (reference sequence). This CDR3 is 14 amino acids long. The V end lost 5 bases, the J end lost 0 bases, and 11 bases lay between the germline ends.

The CDR3 sequence: CASRQGPTGNEQFF. DNA for the CDR3: TGCGCCAGCAGACAGGGGCCCACTGGGAATGAGCAGTTCTTC. J is TRBJ2-1 and V is TRBV5-1; 7 nucleotides match TRBD1. There are 14 residues in the CDR3. In germline, CDR1 is SGHRS, CDR2 YFSETQ. V gave up 5 bases and J gave up 7 bases; unmatched junction bases: 9.

The chain carries TRBV15 and TRBJ1-3; unclear D gene. CDR1 and CDR2 from the germline V gene are LNHNV and YYDKDF (reference sequence). CDR3 size: 15 residues. V lost 0 bases and J lost 1, with 7 bases in between. CDR3 DNA sequence: TGTGCCACCAGCAGAGATACGGTTTCTGGAAACACCATATATTTT. This gives the protein CATSRDTVSGNTIYF.

There are many counts of this clone. CDR3 sequence reads: CASSLETQYF. The CDR3 nucleotides read TGTGCCAGCAGTTTAGAGACCCAGTACTTC. The chain uses TRBV2 and TRBJ2-5; D gene uncertain. Germline CDR1 reads SNHLY; CDR2 reads FYNNEI. This CDR3 region has 10 residues. Trimming took 5 bases from V and 4 from J, leaving 2 bases between them.

This clone showed up just once. The V gene is TRBV6-6, the J gene TRBJ2-7, with 8 bases identical to TRBD2. The germline V gene has CDR1 MNHNY and CDR2 SVGAGI (reference sequence). V lost 0 bases and J lost 4; bases outside the gene matches: 5. This CDR3 region has 15 residues. The CDR3 coding sequence is TGTGCCAGCAGTTACTCGAGCGGGAGTGGGTACGAGCAGTACTTC. Its protein product is CASSYSSGSGYEQYF.

The rearrangement uses TRBV11-2 and TRBJ2-5; 9 bases are shared with TRBD1. The CDR3 is 15 amino acids. The junction had 7 bases not matched to a gene; V was cut back by 4 bases and J by 4 bases. Germline V CDR1 and CDR2: SGHAT, FQNNGV. Here the CDR3 DNA reads TGTGCCAGCAGCTCCGGACAGGGGCTTCGAGAGACCCAGTACTTC. It encodes CASSSGQGLRETQYF.

The V gene is TRBV19, the J gene TRBJ1-4; TRBD1 aligns across 7 bases. Trimming cost V 3 bases and J 5 bases; bases outside gene matches: 6. The germline V gene encodes CDR1 LNHDA and CDR2 SQIVND (reference sequence). The CDR3 extends over 15 amino acids. The CDR3 loop reads CASSIEQGPNEKLFF. The CDR3 DNA reads as TGTGCCAGTAGTATTGAACAGGGGCCCAATGAAAAACTGTTTTTT.

The genes are TRBV6-5 and TRBJ1-5, with 7 bases identical to TRBD1. V lost 5 bases and J lost 9; bases outside the gene matches: 7. Per the germline V gene, CDR1 is MNHEY and CDR2 is SVGAGI. CDR3 size: 13 residues. CDR3 nucleotides: TGTGCCAGCAGTGCCTTACAGGGGTCGCCCCAGCATTTT. The encoded protein is CASSALQGSPQHF.

This clone was detected only once. V and J are TRBV7-2 and TRBJ2-7, with unresolved D. Germline CDR1 SGHTA, CDR2 FQGNSA. Trimming pared 5 bases from V and 4 bases from J, leaving 15 bases between. The CDR3 contains 14 residues. This CDR3 reads CASSLTNPSYEQYF. CDR3 DNA sequence: TGTGCCAGCAGCCTCACAAATCCCAGTTACGAGCAGTACTTC.

The CDR3 region is CASSHRWRDTEAFF. In DNA, the CDR3 is TGTGCCAGCAGTCACAGGTGGAGGGACACTGAAGCTTTCTTT. The chain combines TRBV7-2 with TRBJ1-1; perhaps TRBD1 as D (5 bases). CDR3 length: 14 residues. Per the germline V gene, CDR1 is SGHTA and CDR2 is FQGNSA. The V end was cut by 6 bases, the J end by 3 bases, with 14 bases between. The variable domain in full, completed from reference TRBV7-2 and TRBJ1-1, reads GAGVSQSPSNKVTEKGKDVELRCDPISGHTALYWYRQSLGQGLEFLIYFQGNSAPDKSGLPSDRFSAERTGGSVSTLTIQRTQQEDSAVYLCASSHRWRDTEAFFGQGTRLTVV.

This clone appeared once. The J gene is TRBJ2-5, the V gene TRBV10-3; TRBD2 matches at 13 bases. The V segment lost 10 bases and the J segment 1 base; nucleotides outside the gene matches: 3. Germline values: CDR1 ENHRY, CDR2 SYGVKD. This CDR3 contains 14 residues. The CDR3 here is CATGTSGTQETQYF. The CDR3 DNA is TGTGCCACCGGGACTAGCGGGACCCAAGAGACCCAGTACTTC.

This rearrangement joins TRBV9 to TRBJ1-1; D not resolved. In germline, CDR1 is SGDLS, CDR2 YYNGEE. The CDR3 sequence is 14 residues long. Trimming stripped 2 bases from V and 0 bases from J, with 8 bases between. The CDR3 sequence: CASSVRSLNTEAFF. The CDR3 DNA sequence: TGTGCCAGCAGCGTTCGCAGTTTGAACACTGAAGCTTTCTTT.

The chain carries TRBV5-6 and TRBJ1-1, with TRBD1 identical over 7 bases. The CDR3 loop spans 18 amino acids. With V trimmed by 1 base and J by 0 bases, 12 bases remained unmatched. The V gene's germline CDR1 is SGHDT and CDR2 YYEEEE. CDR3 sequence reads: CASSLSTGTIYMNTEAFF. The CDR3 DNA reads TGTGCCAGCAGCTTGTCGACAGGGACTATTTATATGAACACTGAAGCTTTCTTT.

The rearrangement joins TRBV5-4 to TRBJ2-3; tentatively, D is TRBD1 or TRBD2 (6 bases each). This CDR3 is built from 16 residues. V was clipped by 5 bases and J by 3 bases, with 19 bases between them. The V gene's germline CDR1 is SGHNT and CDR2 YYREEE (reference sequence). CDR3 in amino acids: CASRLGGSGATDTQYF. The CDR3, as DNA: TGTGCCAGCAGGCTCGGAGGTTCGGGGGCGACAGATACGCAGTATTTT.

The V gene is TRBV7-2, the J gene TRBJ1-1, with D hard to call. Germline lookup yields CDR1 SGHTA and CDR2 FQGNSA. The CDR3 is made up of 13 amino acids. The V gene lost 5 bases and the J gene lost 12 bases, with 19 bases spanning the gap. This CDR3 is CASSLPGPREPFF. For the CDR3, the DNA is TGTGCCAGCAGCCTACCGGGCCCCCGAGAACCTTTCTTT.

The chain has TRBV7-9 and TRBJ1-1; 8 bases agree with TRBD1. Germline V gene data show CDR1 as SEHNR and CDR2 as FQNEAQ (reference sequence). The CDR3 totals 13 residues. The V and J ends lost 6 bases and 4 bases, in that order; junction bases with no gene match: 4. As DNA, the CDR3 is TGTGCCAGCAGTTATACAGGGGGCACTGAAGCTTTCTTT. It encodes CASSYTGGTEAFF.

V and J are TRBV6-6 and TRBJ2-7; no clear D. The germline CDR1 and CDR2 sequences are MNHNY and SVGAGI (reference sequence). The CDR3 has 14 amino acids. V was shortened by 6 bases and J by 4 bases, with 16 bases between the two germline ends. The CDR3: CASSSPRSPYEQYF. The CDR3 DNA is TGTGCCAGCAGCTCCCCGCGGAGCCCTTACGAGCAGTACTTC.

This clone appeared a few times. The CDR3 spells CSARLTDTQYF. In nucleotides, the CDR3 is TGCAGCGCCCGACTCACAGATACGCAGTATTTT. The V call is TRBV29-1, the J call TRBJ2-3; D gene uncertain. Germline V CDR1 and CDR2: SQVTM, ANQGSEA. The CDR3 length is 11 residues. Trimming stripped 7 bases from V and 2 bases from J, with 7 bases between.

This chain uses TRBV29-1 with TRBJ2-1; 12 nucleotides align to TRBD1. The CDR3 length is 15 residues. The germline V gene encodes CDR1 SQVTM and CDR2 ANQGSEA. With V trimmed by 0 bases and J by 9 bases, 6 bases remained unmatched. CDR3 amino acids: CSVEEGDRGPGEQFF. The CDR3 nucleotides are TGCAGCGTTGAAGAGGGGGACAGGGGGCCGGGTGAGCAGTTCTTC.

V and J are TRBV7-3 and TRBJ2-2; no clear D gene. CDR1 is SGHTA and CDR2 is FQGTGA in the germline V gene. Trimming left V 3 bases short and J 1 base short, with 6 bases between. CDR3 length equals 14 residues. As DNA, the CDR3 is TGTGCCAGCAGCTTTTATCTGAACACCGGGGAGCTGTTTTTT. Translating it yields CASSFYLNTGELFF.

J is TRBJ1-2 and V is TRBV20-1; D is uncertain. The CDR3 extends over 10 amino acids. Looked up from germline, CDR1 is DFQATT and CDR2 is SNEGSKA (reference sequence). Trimming removed 4 bases at V and 6 bases at J, with 6 bases between. The CDR3 loop is CSATRDGYTF. CDR3 in DNA: TGCAGTGCTACACGGGATGGCTACACCTTC.

The DNA for the CDR3 is TGTGCCAGCAGCCCTACAGGCAGTAAAGAGACCCAGTACTTC. Protein product: CASSPTGSKETQYF. J is TRBJ2-5 and V is TRBV11-2; TRBD1 is a possible D gene (5 bases). Germline loops: CDR1 SGHAT, CDR2 FQNNGV. Between the trimmed V and J ends, which lost 5 bases and 3 bases, there was a span of 13 bases. The CDR3 has 14 residues.

This clone was detected a few times. This sequence joins TRBV9 and TRBJ1-2, with D perhaps matching TRBD1 (5 bases). V was shortened by 3 bases and J by 0 bases, with 12 bases between the two germline ends. This CDR3 is built from 15 residues. Germline V gives CDR1 SGDLS, CDR2 YYNGEE. CDR3 region: CASSAWDGANYGYTF. DNA of the CDR3: TGTGCCAGCAGCGCATGGGACGGAGCTAACTATGGCTACACCTTC.

The chain joins TRBV18 to TRBJ2-2; possibly TRBD1 for D (6 bases). Per the germline V gene, CDR1 is KGHSH and CDR2 is LQKENI. The CDR3 has 16 amino acids. Trimming stripped 2 bases from V and 2 bases from J, with 12 bases between. The CDR3 DNA sequence: TGTGCCAGCTCACCAACCCAGGGGTATAACACCGGGGAGCTGTTTTTT. It encodes CASSPTQGYNTGELFF.